Here is one T cell receptor beta chain with its context. The sample is drawn from a study of response to subunit inactivated influenza vaccine. There are 15 residues in the CDR3. The V gene lost 0 bases and the J gene lost 2 bases, with 11 bases spanning the gap. CDR1 and CDR2 (germline): LGHNA, YSLEER. TCRdb reanalysed the RT-PCR reads using MiXCR and keeps one entry per CDR3 protein. The table has 500,000 to 550,000 distinct CDR3 sequences, roughly 7.9% seen once. The rearrangement joins TRBV4-3 to TRBJ2-7, with unresolved D. The sample in question was PBMCs from blood, obtained approximately 25 months after vaccination. The clonotype was recovered from a man in his fifties or sixties who received an inactivated influenza vaccine. The CDR3 DNA reads TGCGCCAGCAGCCAAGACATTGGAAGTCCCTACGAGCAGTACTTC. Its translation is CASSQDIGSPYEQYF.